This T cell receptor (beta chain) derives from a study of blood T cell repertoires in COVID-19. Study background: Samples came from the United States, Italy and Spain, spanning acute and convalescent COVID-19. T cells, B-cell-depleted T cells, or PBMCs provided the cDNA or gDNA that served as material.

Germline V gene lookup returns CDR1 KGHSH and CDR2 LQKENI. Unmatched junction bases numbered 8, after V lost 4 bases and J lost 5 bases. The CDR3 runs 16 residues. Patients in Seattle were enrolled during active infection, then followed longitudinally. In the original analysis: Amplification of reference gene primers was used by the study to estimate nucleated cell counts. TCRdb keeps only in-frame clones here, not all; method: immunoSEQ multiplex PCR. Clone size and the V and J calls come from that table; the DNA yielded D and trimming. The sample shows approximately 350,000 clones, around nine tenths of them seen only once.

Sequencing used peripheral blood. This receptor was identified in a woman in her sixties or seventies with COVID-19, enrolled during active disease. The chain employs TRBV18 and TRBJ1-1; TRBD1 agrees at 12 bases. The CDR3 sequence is CASSQGQGAVGTEAFF. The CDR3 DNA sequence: TGTGCCAGCTCACAGGGACAGGGGGCGGTTGGAACTGAAGCTTTCTTT.